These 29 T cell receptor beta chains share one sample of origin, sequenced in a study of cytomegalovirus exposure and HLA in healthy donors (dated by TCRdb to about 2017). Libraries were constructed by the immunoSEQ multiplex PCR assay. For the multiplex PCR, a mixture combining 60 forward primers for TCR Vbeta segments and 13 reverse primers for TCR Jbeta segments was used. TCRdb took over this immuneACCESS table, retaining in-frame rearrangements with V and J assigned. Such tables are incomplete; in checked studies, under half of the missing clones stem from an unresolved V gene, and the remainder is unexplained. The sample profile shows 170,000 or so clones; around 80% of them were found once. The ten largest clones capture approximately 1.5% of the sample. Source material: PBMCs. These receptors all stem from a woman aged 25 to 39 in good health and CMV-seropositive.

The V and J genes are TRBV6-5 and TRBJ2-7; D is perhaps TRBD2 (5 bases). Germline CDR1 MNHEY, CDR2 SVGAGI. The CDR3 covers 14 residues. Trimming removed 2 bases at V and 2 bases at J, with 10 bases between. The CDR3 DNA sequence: TGTGCCAGCAGTTACGGCGGTAGCGCCTACGAGCAGTACTTC. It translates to CASSYGGSAYEQYF.

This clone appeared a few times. The CDR3 region is CASRLQGSYEQYF. In DNA, the CDR3 is TGTGCCAGCAGACTCCAGGGGAGTTACGAGCAGTACTTC. The chain employs TRBV6-5 and TRBJ2-7, with a possible D match to TRBD1 (6 bases). This CDR3 region has 13 residues. Looked up from germline, CDR1 is MNHEY and CDR2 is SVGAGI. Trimming pared 6 bases from V and 4 bases from J, leaving 13 bases between.

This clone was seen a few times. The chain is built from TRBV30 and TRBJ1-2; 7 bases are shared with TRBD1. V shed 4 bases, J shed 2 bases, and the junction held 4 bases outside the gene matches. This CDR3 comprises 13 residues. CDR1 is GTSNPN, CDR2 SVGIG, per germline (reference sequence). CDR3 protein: CAWTLQGNYGYTF. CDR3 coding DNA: TGTGCCTGGACCCTACAGGGGAACTATGGCTACACCTTC.

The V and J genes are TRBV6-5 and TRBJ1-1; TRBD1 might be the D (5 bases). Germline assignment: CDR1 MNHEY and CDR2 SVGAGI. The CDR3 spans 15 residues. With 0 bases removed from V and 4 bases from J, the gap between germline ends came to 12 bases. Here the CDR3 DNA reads TGTGCCAGCAGTTACTCGATTTCGGGGGTCACTGAAGCTTTCTTT. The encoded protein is CASSYSISGVTEAFF.

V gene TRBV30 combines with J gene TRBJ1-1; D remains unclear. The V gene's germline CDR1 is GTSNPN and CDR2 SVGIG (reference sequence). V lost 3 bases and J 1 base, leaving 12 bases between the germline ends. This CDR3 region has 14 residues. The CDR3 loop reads CAWRKDTENTEAFF. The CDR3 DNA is TGTGCCTGGAGAAAAGACACCGAGAACACTGAAGCTTTCTTT.

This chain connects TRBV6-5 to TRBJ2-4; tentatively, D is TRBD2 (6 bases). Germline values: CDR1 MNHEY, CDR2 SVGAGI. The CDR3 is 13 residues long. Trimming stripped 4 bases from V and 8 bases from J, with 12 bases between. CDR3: CASSSPGADIQYF. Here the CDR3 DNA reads TGTGCCAGCAGTTCCCCGGGAGCGGACATTCAGTACTTC.

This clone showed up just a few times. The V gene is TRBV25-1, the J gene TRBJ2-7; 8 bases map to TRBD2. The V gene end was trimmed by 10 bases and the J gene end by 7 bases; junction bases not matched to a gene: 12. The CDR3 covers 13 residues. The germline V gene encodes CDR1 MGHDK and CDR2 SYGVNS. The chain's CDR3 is CATIGAGVGEQYF. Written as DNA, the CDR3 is TGTGCCACCATTGGAGCGGGAGTGGGTGAGCAGTACTTC.

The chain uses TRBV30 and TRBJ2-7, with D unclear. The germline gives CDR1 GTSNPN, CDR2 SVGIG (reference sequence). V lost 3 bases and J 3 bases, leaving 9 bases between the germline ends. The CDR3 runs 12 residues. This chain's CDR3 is CAWREASYEQYF. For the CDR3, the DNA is TGTGCCTGGAGAGAGGCAAGCTACGAGCAGTACTTC.

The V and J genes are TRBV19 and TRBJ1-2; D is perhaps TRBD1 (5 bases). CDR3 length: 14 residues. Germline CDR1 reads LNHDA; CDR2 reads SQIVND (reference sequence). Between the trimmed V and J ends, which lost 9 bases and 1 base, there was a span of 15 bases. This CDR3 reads CASRWGGGNYGYTF. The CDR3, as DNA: TGTGCCAGCCGATGGGGGGGTGGTAACTATGGCTACACCTTC.

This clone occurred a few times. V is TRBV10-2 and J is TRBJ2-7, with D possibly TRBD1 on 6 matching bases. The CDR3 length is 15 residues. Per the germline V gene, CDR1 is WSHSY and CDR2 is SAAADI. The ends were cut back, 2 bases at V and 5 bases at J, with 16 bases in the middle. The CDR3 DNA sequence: TGCGCCAGCAGTGAGATAATTCCAGGGGTGGACGAGCAGTACTTC. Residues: CASSEIIPGVDEQYF.

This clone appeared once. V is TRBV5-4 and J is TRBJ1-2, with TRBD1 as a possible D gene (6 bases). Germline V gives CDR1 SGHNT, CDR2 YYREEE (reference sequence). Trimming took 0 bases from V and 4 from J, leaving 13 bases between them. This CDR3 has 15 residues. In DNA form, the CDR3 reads TGTGCCAGCAGCTTGGCCGCGGGGGGCCCCTATGGCTACACCTTC. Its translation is CASSLAAGGPYGYTF.

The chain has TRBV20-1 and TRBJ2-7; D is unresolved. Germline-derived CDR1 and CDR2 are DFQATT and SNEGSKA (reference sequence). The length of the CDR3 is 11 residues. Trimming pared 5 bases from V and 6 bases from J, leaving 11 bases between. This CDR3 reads CSAPALLEQYF. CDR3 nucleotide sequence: TGCAGTGCTCCCGCCCTACTCGAGCAGTACTTC.

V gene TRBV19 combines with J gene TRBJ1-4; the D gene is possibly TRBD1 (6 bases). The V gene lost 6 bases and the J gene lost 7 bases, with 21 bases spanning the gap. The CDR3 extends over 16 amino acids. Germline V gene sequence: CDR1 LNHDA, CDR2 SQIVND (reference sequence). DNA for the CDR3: TGTGCCAGTAGCCGTCTAACAGGGATGGAGAGTGAAAAACTGTTTTTT. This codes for CASSRLTGMESEKLFF.

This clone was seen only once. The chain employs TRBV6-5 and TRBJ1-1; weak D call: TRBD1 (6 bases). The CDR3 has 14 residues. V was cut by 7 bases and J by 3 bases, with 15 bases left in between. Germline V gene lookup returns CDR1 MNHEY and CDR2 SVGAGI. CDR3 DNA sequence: TGTGCCAGCACAACCCGGGGGGCTGACACTGAAGCTTTCTTT. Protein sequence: CASTTRGADTEAFF.

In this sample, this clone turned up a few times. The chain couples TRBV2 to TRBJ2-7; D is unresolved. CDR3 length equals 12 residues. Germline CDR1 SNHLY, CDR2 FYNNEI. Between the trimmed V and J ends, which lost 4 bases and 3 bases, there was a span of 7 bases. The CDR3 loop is CASSGLIYEQYF. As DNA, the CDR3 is TGTGCCAGCAGTGGGCTGATCTACGAGCAGTACTTC.

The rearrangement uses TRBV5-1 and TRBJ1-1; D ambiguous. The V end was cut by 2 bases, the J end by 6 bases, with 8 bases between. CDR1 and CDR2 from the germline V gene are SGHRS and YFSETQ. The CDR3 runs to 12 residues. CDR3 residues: CASSFSRSEAFF. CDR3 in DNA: TGCGCCAGCAGCTTTTCCAGATCTGAAGCTTTCTTT.

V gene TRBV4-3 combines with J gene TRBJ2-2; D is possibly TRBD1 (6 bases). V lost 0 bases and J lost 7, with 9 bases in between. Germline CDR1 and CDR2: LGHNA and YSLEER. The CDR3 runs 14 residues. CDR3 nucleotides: TGCGCCAGCAGCCAAGAGGGGACAATCGGGGAGCTGTTTTTT. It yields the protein CASSQEGTIGELFF.

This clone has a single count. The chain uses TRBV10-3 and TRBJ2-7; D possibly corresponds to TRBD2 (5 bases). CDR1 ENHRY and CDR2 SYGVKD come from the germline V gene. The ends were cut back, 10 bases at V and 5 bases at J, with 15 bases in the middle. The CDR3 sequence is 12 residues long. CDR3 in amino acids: CATNPPGNEQYF. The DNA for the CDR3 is TGTGCCACCAACCCCCCCGGGAACGAGCAGTACTTC.

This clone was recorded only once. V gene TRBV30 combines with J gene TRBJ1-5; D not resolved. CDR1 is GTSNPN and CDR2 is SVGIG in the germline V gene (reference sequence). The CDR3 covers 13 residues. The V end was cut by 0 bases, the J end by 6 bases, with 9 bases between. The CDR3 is CAWSVRGSQPQHF. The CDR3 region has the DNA TGTGCCTGGAGTGTCCGAGGGAGTCAGCCCCAGCATTTT.

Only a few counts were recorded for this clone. CDR3 in DNA: TGTGCCAGCAGCGCCGAGACTCGGGGATTAAACTACGAGCAGTACTTC. It is translated as CASSAETRGLNYEQYF. The chain links TRBV11-3 to TRBJ2-7, with D possibly TRBD2 on 5 matching bases. The CDR3 is made up of 16 amino acids. The germline gives CDR1 SGHNT, CDR2 YENEEA. Trimming took off 5 bases at V and 3 bases at J, with 20 bases between the two ends. The full variable domain, completed using reference TRBV11-3 and TRBJ2-7, is EAGVVQSPRYKIIEKKQPVAFWCNPISGHNTLYWYLQNLGQGPELLIRYENEEAVDDSQLPKDRFSAERLKGVDSTLKIQPAELGDSAVYLCASSAETRGLNYEQYFGPGTRLTVT.

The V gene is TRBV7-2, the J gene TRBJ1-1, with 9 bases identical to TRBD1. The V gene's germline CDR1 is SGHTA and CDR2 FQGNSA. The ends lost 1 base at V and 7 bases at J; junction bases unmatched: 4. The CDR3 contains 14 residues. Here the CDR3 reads CASSLGGTGIEAFF. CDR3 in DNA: TGTGCCAGCAGCTTAGGCGGGACAGGGATTGAAGCTTTCTTT.

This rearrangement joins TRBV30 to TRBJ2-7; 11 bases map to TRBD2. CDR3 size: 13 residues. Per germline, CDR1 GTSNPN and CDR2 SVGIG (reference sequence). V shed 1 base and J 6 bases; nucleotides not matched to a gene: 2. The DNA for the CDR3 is TGTGCCTGGAGTGAGCTAGCGGGAGGCGAGCAGTACTTC. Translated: CAWSELAGGEQYF.

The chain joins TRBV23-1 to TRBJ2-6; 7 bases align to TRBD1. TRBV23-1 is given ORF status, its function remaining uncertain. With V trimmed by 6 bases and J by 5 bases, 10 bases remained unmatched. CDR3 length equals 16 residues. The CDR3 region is CASRRQQQGWANVLTF. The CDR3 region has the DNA TGCGCCAGCAGGAGACAGCAACAGGGGTGGGCCAACGTCCTGACTTTC.

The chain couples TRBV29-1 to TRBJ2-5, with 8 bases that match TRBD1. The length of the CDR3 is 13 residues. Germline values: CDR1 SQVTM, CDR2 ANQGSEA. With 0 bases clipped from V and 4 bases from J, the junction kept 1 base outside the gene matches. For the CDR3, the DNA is TGCAGCGTTGAAGAAACAGGGGGAGAGACCCAGTACTTC. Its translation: CSVEETGGETQYF.

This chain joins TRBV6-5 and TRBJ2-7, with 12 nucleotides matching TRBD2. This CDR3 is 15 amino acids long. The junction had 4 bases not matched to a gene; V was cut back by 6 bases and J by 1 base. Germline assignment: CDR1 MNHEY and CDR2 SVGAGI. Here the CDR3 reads CASSNLAGGSYEQYF. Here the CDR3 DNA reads TGTGCCAGCAGCAACCTAGCGGGAGGGTCCTACGAGCAGTACTTC.

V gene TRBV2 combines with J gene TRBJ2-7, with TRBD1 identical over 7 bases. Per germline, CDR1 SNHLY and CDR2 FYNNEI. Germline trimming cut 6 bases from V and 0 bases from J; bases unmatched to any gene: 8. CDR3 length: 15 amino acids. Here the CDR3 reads CASREGQFGSYEQYF. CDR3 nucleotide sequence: TGTGCCAGCAGAGAGGGACAGTTCGGCTCCTACGAGCAGTACTTC.

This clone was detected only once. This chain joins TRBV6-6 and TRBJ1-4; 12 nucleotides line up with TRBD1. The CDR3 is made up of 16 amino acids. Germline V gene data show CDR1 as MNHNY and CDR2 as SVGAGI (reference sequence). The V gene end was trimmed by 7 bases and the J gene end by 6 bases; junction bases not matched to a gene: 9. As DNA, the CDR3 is TGTGCCAGCATCCCGGGACAGGGGGCGTTCGATGAAAAACTGTTTTTT. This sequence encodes CASIPGQGAFDEKLFF.

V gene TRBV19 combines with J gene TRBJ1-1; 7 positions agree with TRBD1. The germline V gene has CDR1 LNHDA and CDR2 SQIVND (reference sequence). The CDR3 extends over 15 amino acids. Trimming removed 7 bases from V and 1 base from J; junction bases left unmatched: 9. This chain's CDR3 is CASTNFGTANTEAFF. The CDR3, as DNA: TGTGCCAGTACCAACTTCGGGACAGCGAACACTGAAGCTTTCTTT.

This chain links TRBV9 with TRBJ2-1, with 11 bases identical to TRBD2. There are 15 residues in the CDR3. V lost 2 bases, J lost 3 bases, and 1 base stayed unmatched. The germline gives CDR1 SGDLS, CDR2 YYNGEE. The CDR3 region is CASSVGLADYNEQFF. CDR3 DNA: TGTGCCAGCAGCGTGGGACTAGCGGACTACAATGAGCAGTTCTTC.